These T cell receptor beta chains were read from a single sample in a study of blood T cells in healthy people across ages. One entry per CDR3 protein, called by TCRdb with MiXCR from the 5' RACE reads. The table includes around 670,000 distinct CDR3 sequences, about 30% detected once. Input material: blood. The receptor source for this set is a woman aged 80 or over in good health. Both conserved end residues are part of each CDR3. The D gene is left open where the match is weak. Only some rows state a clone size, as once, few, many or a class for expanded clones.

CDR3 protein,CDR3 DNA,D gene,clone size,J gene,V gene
CASSFFRTSGSDERFF,TGTGCCAGCAGCTTTTTCCGGACTAGCGGGAGCGATGAGCGGTTCTTC,TRBD2,.,TRBJ2-1,TRBV7-2
CASSLETGGMGNEQYF,TGTGCCAGCAGCTTAGAGACGGGGGGCATGGGGAACGAGCAGTACTTC,.,many,TRBJ2-7,TRBV7-8
CAWSTTGNTEAFF,TGTGCCTGGAGTACGACAGGGAACACTGAAGCTTTCTTT,.,few,TRBJ1-1,TRBV30
CASSLRTGGLLNIQYF,TGTGCCAGCAGCTTAAGGACAGGGGGCTTACTGAACATTCAGTACTTC,TRBD1,many,TRBJ2-4,TRBV7-2
CTTSRAGYTPDTQYF,TGTACCACCAGCAGAGCTGGGTATACTCCAGATACGCAGTATTTT,.,.,TRBJ2-3,TRBV15
CASSAVGGGQETQYF,TGTGCCAGCAGTGCCGTGGGGGGAGGCCAAGAGACCCAGTACTTC,.,few,TRBJ2-5,TRBV2
CSAGTGGGQPQHF,TGCAGTGCTGGTACAGGGGGGGGTCAGCCCCAGCATTTT,TRBD1,many,TRBJ1-5,TRBV20-1
CASSPPEDIQYF,TGTGCCAGCAGTCCCCCGGAAGACATTCAGTACTTC,.,many,TRBJ2-4,TRBV28
CASSLVGGECAEQYF,TGCGCCAGCAGCTTGGTCGGTGGGGAATGCGCTGAGCAGTACTTC,.,.,TRBJ2-5,TRBV5-1
CASSVEGGGEQFF,TGTGCCAGCAGCGTGGAGGGGGGGGGTGAGCAGTTCTTC,.,few,TRBJ2-1,TRBV9
CASLHRDRGYEQYF,TGTGCCAGCCTCCACCGGGACAGGGGCTACGAGCAGTACTTC,TRBD1,many,TRBJ2-7,TRBV28
CASSLRVGDYGYTF,TGTGCCAGCAGCTTACGGGTTGGGGACTATGGCTACACCTTC,.,many,TRBJ1-2,TRBV13
CSARLAGFHYEQYF,TGCAGTGCTAGACTAGCGGGGTTTCACTACGAGCAGTACTTC,TRBD2,many,TRBJ2-7,TRBV20-1
CASSQDNRAKTQYF,TGTGCCAGCAGCCAAGATAACAGGGCCAAGACCCAGTACTTC,.,many,TRBJ2-5,TRBV3-1
CASSERAANCGYTF,TGTGCCAGCAGTGAAAGGGCGGCGAACTGTGGCTACACCTTC,.,.,TRBJ1-2,TRBV2
CASSIRGRGANEQFF,TGTGCCAGCAGCATCCGTGGGCGGGGGGCGAATGAGCAGTTCTTC,TRBD2,many,TRBJ2-1,TRBV7-2
CSAGGPVYGYTF,TGCAGTGCCGGTGGACCCGTATATGGCTACACCTTC,.,.,TRBJ1-2,TRBV20-1
CASSEASGGPQYF,TGTGCCAGTAGTGAGGCCAGCGGGGGGCCCCAGTACTTC,TRBD2,few,TRBJ2-5,TRBV19
CSASAGQDSTDTQYF,TGCAGTGCCTCCGCCGGACAGGACAGCACAGATACGCAGTATTTT,TRBD1,many,TRBJ2-3,TRBV20-1
CASSLEQGIWQPQHF,TGTGCCAGCAGCTTAGAACAGGGGATATGGCAGCCCCAGCATTTT,TRBD1,.,TRBJ1-5,TRBV7-8
CASTLRRGLGTEAFF,TGTGCCAGCACCTTACGCAGGGGATTGGGGACTGAAGCTTTCTTT,.,few,TRBJ1-1,TRBV6-5
CASSFGGRGKTEAFF,TGCGCCAGCAGCTTTGGCGGGAGAGGGAAGACTGAAGCTTTCTTT,.,many,TRBJ1-1,TRBV5-1
CAISGLAGFSSYNEQFF,TGTGCCATCAGCGGACTAGCGGGGTTTAGCTCCTACAATGAGCAGTTCTTC,TRBD2,many,TRBJ2-1,TRBV10-3
CASSFRRGTGTYNTEAFF,TGTGCCAGCAGCTTCAGGCGTGGGACAGGAACTTATAACACTGAAGCTTTCTTT,TRBD1,.,TRBJ1-1,TRBV5-6
CASSLVQMDYGYTF,TGTGCCAGCAGCTTAGTCCAGATGGACTATGGCTACACCTTC,.,many,TRBJ1-2,TRBV7-2
CASSRGDGKTQYF,TGCGCCAGCAGCCGGGGCGATGGGAAGACCCAGTACTTC,.,once,TRBJ2-5,TRBV5-1
CAWSLSRGHYGYTF,TGTGCCTGGAGCCTCAGTCGTGGCCACTATGGCTACACCTTC,.,.,TRBJ1-2,TRBV30
CASSPAGGREQFF,TGTGCCAGCAGCCCGGCGGGGGGTAGGGAGCAGTTCTTC,TRBD2,many,TRBJ2-1,TRBV5-6
CASSGTVGNSPLHF,TGTGCCAGCAGTGGGACAGTTGGGAATTCACCCCTCCACTTT,.,few,TRBJ1-6,TRBV2
CASSYGLAASDTQYF,TGTGCCAGCAGTTACGGACTAGCGGCGTCAGATACGCAGTATTTT,TRBD2,many,TRBJ2-3,TRBV5-4
CASSKTGFATNEKLFF,TGCGCCAGCAGCAAGACAGGTTTTGCAACTAATGAAAAACTGTTTTTT,.,few,TRBJ1-4,TRBV5-1
CASRQGPGANVLTF,TGTGCCAGCAGACAGGGGCCTGGGGCCAACGTCCTGACTTTC,TRBD1,many,TRBJ2-6,TRBV28
CASRSWTNEKLFF,TGCGCCAGCAGATCGTGGACTAATGAAAAACTGTTTTTT,.,.,TRBJ1-4,TRBV5-1
CASSSFTLIDGYTF,TGTGCCAGCAGCTCCTTCACGTTAATCGATGGCTACACCTTC,.,many,TRBJ1-2,TRBV27
CASSLDISRGGAGYTF,TGTGCCAGCAGCTTAGATATTTCCAGGGGAGGTGCTGGCTACACCTTC,.,many,TRBJ1-2,TRBV7-2
CATSRVRKRGAETEAFF,TGTGCCACCAGCAGAGTAAGGAAGCGGGGGGCCGAAACTGAAGCTTTCTTT,.,few,TRBJ1-1,TRBV15
CASSLEGTPYEQYF,TGCGCCAGCAGCTTGGAAGGGACACCCTACGAGCAGTACTTC,.,.,TRBJ2-7,TRBV5-1
CASSPRQGSTNEKLFF,TGTGCCAGCAGCCCACGACAGGGATCGACTAATGAAAAACTGTTTTTT,TRBD1,.,TRBJ1-4,TRBV9
CASSGTGRHEQYF,TGTGCCAGCAGTGGGACAGGGAGGCACGAGCAGTACTTC,TRBD1,many,TRBJ2-7,TRBV28
CASSVERGYYEQYF,TGTGCCAGCAGTGTGGAGAGGGGATACTACGAGCAGTACTTC,.,many,TRBJ2-7,TRBV6-1
CSASQRYYGYTF,TGCAGTGCTAGCCAAAGGTACTATGGCTACACCTTC,.,.,TRBJ1-2,TRBV20-1
CSAPKGGAQETQYF,TGCAGTGCCCCAAAGGGGGGGGCCCAAGAGACCCAGTACTTC,.,many,TRBJ2-5,TRBV20-1